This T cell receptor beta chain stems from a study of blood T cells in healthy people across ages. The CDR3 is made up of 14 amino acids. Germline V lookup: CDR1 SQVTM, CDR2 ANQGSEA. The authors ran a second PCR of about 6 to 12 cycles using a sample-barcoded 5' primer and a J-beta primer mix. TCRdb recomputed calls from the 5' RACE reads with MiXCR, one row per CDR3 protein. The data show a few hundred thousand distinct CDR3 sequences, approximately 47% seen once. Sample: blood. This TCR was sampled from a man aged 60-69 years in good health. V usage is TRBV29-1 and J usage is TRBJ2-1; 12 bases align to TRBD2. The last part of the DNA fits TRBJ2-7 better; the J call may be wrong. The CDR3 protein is CSAPLAGGYNEQYF. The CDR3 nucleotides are TGCAGCGCCCCCCTAGCGGGGGGGTACAATGAGCAGTACTTC.